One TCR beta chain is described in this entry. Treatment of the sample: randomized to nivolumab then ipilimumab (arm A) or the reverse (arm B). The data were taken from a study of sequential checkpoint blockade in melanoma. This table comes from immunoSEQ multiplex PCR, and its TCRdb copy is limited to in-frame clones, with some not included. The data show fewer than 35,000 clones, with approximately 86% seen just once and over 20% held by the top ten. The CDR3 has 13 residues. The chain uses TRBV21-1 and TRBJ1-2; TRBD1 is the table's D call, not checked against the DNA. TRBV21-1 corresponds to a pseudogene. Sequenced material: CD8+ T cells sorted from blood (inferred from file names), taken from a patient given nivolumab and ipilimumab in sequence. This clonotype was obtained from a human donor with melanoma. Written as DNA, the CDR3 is TGTGCCAGCAGCACTCGCGACAGGCCCAGCTACACCTTC. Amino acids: CASSTRDRPSYTF.